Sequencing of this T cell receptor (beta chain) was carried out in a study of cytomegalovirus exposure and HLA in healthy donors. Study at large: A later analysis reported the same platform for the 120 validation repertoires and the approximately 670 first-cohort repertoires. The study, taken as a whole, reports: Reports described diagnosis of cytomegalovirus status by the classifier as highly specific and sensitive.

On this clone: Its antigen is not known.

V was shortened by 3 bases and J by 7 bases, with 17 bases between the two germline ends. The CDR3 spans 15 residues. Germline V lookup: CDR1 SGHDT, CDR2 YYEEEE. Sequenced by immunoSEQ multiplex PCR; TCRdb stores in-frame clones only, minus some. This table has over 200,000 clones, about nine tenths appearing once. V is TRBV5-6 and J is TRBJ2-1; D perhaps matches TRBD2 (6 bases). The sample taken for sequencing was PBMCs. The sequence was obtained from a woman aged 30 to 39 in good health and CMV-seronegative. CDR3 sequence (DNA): TGTGCCAGCAGCTCTTGGGGCGGGATAGGTAATGAGCAGTTCTTC. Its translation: CASSSWGGIGNEQFF.